This T cell receptor (beta chain) was obtained from a study of T cell responses to AZD1222 COVID-19 vaccine. Regarding the study as a whole: Spike-specific TCR repertoires showed rising breadth and depth after two AZD1222 doses. Reportedly, nearly half of unique spike TCRs recognized epitopes outside B.1.351/B.1.1.7 mutations.

This clone was detected once. Its antigen is as yet unknown. The table came from immunoSEQ multiplex PCR; TCRdb's copy has only in-frame clones and leaves some out. The profile shows about 150,000 clones, 90% to 95% of them singletons. Sequenced here: peripheral blood, sampled on day 0 of AZD1222 vaccination. The receptor comes from an adult in good health.

The CDR3 loop reads CASSLDRGSGANVLTF. CDR3 nucleotides: TGTGCCAGCAGCTTGGATCGGGGCTCTGGGGCCAACGTCCTGACTTTC. The rearrangement uses TRBV5-4 and TRBJ2-6, with D possibly TRBD2 on 5 matching bases. V lost 0 bases, J lost 0 bases, and 7 bases lay in between. The germline V gene has CDR1 SGHNT and CDR2 YYREEE (reference sequence). There are 16 residues in the CDR3.